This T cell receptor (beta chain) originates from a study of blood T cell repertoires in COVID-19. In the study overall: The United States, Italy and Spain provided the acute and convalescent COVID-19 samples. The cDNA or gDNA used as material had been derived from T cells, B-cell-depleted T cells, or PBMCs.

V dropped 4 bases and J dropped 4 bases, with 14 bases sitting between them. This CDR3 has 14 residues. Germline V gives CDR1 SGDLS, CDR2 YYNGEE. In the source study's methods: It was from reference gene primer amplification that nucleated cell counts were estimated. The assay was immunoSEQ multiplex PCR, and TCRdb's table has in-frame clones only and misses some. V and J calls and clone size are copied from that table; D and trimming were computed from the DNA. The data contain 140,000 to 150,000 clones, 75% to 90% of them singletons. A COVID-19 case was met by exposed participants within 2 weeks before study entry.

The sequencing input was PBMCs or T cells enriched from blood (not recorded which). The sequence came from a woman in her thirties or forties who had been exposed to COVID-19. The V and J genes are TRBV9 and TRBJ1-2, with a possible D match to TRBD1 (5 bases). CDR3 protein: CASSQPGLSYGYTF. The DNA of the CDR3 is TGTGCCAGCAGCCAACCAGGGCTCAGCTATGGCTACACCTTC.